The entry below gives a single T cell receptor beta chain sequence along with its context. Its antigen is still unknown. This entry comes from a study of cytomegalovirus exposure and HLA in healthy donors. Study-level points and caveats: Judged likely to be a sequencing artifact was a cluster of highly shared sequence variants.

60 Vbeta and 13 Jbeta primers were used in PCR. Libraries were prepared by immunoSEQ multiplex PCR; TCRdb keeps only in-frame clonotypes and omits some of them. The data hold over 100,000 clones, with 81% observed a single time. The CDR3 sequence is 15 residues long. Trimming shortened V by 5 bases and J by 2 bases, and 14 bases separated the two germline ends. Per germline, CDR1 ENHRY and CDR2 SYGVKD. The material sequenced was PBMCs. The receptor's source is a woman aged 25 to 39 in good health and CMV-seronegative. The J gene is TRBJ2-3, the V gene TRBV10-3, with D maybe TRBD1 (6 bases). This CDR3 reads CAISPNRENTDTQYF. The CDR3, as DNA: TGTGCCATCAGTCCGAACAGGGAAAACACAGATACGCAGTATTTT.